This T cell receptor beta chain was identified during a study of Tregs in tolerant kidney transplant recipients. Study results and caveats: Validation in larger populations is needed because few patients were studied. Activated donor B cell expansion appeared to reveal the most relevant donor-specific TCRbeta repertoire.

Unstimulated regulatory T cells (CD4+CD25+CD127-), CD4+CD25- non-regulatory cells, CD4 and CD8 cells were FACS-sorted from thawed PBMCs. Germline trimming cut 5 bases from V and 7 bases from J; bases unmatched to any gene: 8. Germline V gene sequence: CDR1 MNHNS, CDR2 SASEGT. This CDR3 is built from 14 residues. With respect to this clone: Antigen unknown.

Measured with immunoSEQ multiplex PCR; TCRdb has only the in-frame clones, and not every one. The sample lists some 100,000 clones, almost 95% occurring once. The gene calls are TRBV6-1 and TRBJ2-1; 7 bases are shared with TRBD2. The clonotype originates from a human donor in good health. The sequencing sample was made of CD4+ T cells from blood. The CDR3: CASSPRAGWNEQFF. CDR3 coding DNA: TGTGCCAGCAGTCCACGAGCGGGGTGGAATGAGCAGTTCTTC.